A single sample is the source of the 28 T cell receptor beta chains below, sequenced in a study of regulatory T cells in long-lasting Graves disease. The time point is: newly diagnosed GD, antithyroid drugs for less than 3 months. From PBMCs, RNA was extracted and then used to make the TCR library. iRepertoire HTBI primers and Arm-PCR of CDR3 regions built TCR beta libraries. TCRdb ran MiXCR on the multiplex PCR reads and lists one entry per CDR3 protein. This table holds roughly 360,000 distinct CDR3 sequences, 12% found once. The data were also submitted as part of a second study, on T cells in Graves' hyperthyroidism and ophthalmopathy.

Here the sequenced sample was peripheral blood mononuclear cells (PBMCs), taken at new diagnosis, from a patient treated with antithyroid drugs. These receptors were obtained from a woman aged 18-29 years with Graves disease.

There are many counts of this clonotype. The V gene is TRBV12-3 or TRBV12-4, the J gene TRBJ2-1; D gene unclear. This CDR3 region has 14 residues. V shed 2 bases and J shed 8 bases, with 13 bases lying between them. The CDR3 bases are TGTGCCAGCAGTTTACTAACCTCCGACGATGAGCAGTTCTTC. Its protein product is CASSLLTSDDEQFF.

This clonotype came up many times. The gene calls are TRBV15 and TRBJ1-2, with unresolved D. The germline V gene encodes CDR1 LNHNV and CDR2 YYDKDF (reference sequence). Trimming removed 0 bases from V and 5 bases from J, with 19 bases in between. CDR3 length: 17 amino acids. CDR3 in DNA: TGTGCCACCAGCAGAGAGAGAGGGAAGGGTTTTACTTATGGCTACACCTTC. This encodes CATSRERGKGFTYGYTF.

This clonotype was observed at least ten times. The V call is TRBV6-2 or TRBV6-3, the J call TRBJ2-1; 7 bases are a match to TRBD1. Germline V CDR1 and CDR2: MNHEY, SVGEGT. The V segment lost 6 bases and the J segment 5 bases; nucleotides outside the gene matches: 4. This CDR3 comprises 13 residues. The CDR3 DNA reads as TGTGCCAGCAGCCAACAGGGGAACAATGAGCAGTTCTTC. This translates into CASSQQGNNEQFF.

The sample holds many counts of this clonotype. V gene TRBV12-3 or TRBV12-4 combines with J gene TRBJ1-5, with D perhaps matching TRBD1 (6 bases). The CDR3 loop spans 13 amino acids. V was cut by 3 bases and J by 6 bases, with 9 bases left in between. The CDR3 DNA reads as TGTGCCAGCAGTTTCGAGGGGGTTCAGCCCCAGCATTTT. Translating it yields CASSFEGVQPQHF.

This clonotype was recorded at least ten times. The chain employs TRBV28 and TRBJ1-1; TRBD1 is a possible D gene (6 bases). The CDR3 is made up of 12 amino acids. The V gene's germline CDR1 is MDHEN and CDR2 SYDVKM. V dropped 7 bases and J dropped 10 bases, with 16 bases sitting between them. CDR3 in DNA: TGTGCCAGCAAAAGGGGGAGGGGAGCAGCTTTCTTT. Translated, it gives CASKRGRGAAFF.

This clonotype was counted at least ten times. As DNA, the CDR3 is TGTGCCAGTAGTTCGGCTAGCTGGGTGAATGAGCAGTTCTTC. This translates into CASSSASWVNEQFF. The chain couples TRBV19 to TRBJ2-1; D perhaps matches TRBD2 (5 bases). Germline V gene lookup returns CDR1 LNHDA and CDR2 SQIVND (reference sequence). This CDR3 has 14 residues. Trimming cost V 5 bases and J 7 bases, with 15 bases left between them.

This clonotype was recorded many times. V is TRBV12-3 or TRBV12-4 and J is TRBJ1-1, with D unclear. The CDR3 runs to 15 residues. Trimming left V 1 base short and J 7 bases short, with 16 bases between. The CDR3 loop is CASSLGRSAWNEAFF. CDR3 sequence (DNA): TGTGCCAGCAGTTTAGGTCGGTCCGCGTGGAATGAAGCTTTCTTT.

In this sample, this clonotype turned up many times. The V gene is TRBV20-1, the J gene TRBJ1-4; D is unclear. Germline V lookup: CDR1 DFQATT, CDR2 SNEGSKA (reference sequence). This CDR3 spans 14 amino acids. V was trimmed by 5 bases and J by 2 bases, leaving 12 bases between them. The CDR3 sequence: CSACKVSTNEKLFF. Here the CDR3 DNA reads TGCAGTGCTTGTAAGGTTTCCACTAATGAAAAACTGTTTTTT.

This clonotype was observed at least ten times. As DNA, the CDR3 is TGCAGTGCCATGGACAGGGGAAAGGCCTCCTACGAGCAGTACTTC. Translated, it gives CSAMDRGKASYEQYF. The chain is built from TRBV20-1 and TRBJ2-7; 9 bases align to TRBD1. The V segment lost 6 bases and the J segment 0 bases; nucleotides outside the gene matches: 9. This CDR3 is 15 amino acids long. CDR1 is DFQATT, CDR2 SNEGSKA, per germline (reference sequence).

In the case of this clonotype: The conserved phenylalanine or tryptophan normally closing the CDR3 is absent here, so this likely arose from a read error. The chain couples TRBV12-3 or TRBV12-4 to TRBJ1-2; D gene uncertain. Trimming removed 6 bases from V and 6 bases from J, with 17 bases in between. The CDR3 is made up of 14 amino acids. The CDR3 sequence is CASSHARERDGYTL. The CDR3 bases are TGTGCCAGCAGCCATGCCCGGGAGCGGGATGGCTACACCCTC.

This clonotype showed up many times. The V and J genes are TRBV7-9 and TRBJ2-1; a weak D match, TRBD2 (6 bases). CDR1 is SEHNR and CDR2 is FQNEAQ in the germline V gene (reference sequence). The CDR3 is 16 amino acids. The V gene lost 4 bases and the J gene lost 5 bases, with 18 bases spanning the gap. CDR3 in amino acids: CASSSITRGWDNEQFF. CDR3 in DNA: TGTGCCAGCAGCTCCATTACGCGGGGATGGGACAATGAGCAGTTCTTC.

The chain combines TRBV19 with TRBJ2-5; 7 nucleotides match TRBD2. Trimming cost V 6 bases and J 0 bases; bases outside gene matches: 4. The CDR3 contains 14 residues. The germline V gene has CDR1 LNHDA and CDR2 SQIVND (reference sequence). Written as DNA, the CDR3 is TGTGCCAGTAGCGACACTAGCGACCAAGAGACCCAGTACTTC. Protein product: CASSDTSDQETQYF.

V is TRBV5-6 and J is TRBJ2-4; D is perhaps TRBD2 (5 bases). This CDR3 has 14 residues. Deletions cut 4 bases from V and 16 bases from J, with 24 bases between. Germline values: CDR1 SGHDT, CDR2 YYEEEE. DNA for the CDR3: TGTGCCAGCAGCCCCCGGGCTCCCGGGAAGACCCACTACTTC. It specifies CASSPRAPGKTHYF.

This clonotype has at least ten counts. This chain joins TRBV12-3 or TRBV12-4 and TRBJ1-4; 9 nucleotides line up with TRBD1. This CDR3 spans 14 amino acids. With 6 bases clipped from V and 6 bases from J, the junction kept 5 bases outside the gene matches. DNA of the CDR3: TGTGCCAGCAGCAGGGACAGGGTGTATGAAAAACTGTTTTTT. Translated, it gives CASSRDRVYEKLFF.

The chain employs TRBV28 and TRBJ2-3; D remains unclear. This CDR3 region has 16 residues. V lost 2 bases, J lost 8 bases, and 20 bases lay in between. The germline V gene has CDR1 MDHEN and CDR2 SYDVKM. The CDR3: CASSLVLRLPTGTQYF. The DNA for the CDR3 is TGTGCCAGCAGTTTAGTCTTACGGCTCCCAACGGGTACGCAGTATTTT.

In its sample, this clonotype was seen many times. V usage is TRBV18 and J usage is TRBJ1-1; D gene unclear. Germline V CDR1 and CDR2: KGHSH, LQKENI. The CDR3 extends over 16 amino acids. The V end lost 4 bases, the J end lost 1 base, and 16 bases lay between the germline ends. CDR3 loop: CASSQPGSRGNTEAFF. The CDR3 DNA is TGTGCCAGCTCACAGCCCGGGAGCCGGGGGAACACTGAAGCTTTCTTT.

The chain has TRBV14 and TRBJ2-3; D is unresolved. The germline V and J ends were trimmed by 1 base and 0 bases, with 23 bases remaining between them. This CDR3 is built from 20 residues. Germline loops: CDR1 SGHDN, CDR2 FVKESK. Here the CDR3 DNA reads TGTGCCAGCAGCCAAGGTGGGGTGAGGCTGGCCCCCATCAGCACAGATACGCAGTATTTT. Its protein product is CASSQGGVRLAPISTDTQYF.

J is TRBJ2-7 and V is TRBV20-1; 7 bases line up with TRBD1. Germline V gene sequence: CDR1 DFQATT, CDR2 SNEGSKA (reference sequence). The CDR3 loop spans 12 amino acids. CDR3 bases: TGCAGTGCTGGCGGACAGGCCTACAAGCAGTACGTC. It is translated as CSAGGQAYKQYV.

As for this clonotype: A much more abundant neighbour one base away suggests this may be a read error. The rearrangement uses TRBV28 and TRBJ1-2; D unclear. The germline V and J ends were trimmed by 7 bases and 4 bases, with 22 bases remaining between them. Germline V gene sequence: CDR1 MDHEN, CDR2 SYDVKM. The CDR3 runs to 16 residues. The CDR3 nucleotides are TGTGCCAGCACCCGAGACGCGCCGAGAGAGTTCTATGGCTACACCTTC. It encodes CASTRDAPREFYGYTF.

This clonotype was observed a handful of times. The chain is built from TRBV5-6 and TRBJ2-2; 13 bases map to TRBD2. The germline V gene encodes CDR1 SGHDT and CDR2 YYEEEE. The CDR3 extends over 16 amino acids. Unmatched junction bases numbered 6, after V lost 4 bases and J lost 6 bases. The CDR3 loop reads CASSLGTSGNPGELFF. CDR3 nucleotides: TGTGCCAGCAGCCTCGGGACTAGCGGGAATCCCGGGGAGCTGTTTTTT. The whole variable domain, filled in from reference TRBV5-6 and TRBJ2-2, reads DAGVTQSPTHLIKTRGQQVTLRCSPKSGHDTVSWYQQALGQGPQFIFQYYEEEERQRGNFPDRFSGHQFPNYSSELNVNALLLGDSALYLCASSLGTSGNPGELFFGEGSRLTVL.

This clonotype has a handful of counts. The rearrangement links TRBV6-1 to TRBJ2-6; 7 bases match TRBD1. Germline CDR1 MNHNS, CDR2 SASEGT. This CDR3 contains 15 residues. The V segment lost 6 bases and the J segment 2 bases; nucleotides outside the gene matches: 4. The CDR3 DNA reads TGTGCCAGCAGACACAGGGGCGCTGGGGCCAACGTCCTGACTTTC. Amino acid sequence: CASRHRGAGANVLTF.

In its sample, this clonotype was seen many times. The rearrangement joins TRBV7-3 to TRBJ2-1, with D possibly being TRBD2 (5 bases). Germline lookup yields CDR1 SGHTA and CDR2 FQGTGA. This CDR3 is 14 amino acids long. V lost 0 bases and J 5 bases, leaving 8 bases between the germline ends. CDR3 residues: CASSLTGKNNEQFF. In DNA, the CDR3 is TGTGCCAGCAGCTTAACCGGGAAAAACAATGAGCAGTTCTTC.

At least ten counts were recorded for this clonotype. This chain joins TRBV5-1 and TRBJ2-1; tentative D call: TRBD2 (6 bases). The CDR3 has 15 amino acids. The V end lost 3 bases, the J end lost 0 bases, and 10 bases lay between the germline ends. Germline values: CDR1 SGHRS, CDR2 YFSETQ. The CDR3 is CASSYTSSSYNEQFF. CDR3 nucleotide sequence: TGCGCCAGCAGCTATACTAGCAGCTCCTACAATGAGCAGTTCTTC.

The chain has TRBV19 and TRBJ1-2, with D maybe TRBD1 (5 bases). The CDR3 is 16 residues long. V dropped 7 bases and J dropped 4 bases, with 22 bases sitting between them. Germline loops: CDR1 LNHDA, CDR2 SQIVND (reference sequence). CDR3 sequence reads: CASTPSLGDFAYGYTF. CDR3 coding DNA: TGTGCCAGTACCCCGTCCTTGGGGGATTTCGCCTATGGCTACACCTTC.

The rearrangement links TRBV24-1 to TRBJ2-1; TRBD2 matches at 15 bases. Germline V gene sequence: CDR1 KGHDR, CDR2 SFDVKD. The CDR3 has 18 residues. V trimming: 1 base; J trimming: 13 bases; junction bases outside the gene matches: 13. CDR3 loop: CATSDFAGLAGGQEIQFF. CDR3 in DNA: TGTGCCACCAGTGATTTTGCTGGACTAGCGGGAGGGCAAGAGATCCAGTTCTTC.

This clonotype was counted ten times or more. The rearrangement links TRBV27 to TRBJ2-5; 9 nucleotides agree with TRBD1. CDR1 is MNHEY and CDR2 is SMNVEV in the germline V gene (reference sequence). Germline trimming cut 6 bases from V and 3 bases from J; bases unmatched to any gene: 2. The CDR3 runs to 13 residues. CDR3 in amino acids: CASSWTGEETQYF. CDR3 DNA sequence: TGTGCCAGCAGCTGGACAGGGGAAGAGACCCAGTACTTC.

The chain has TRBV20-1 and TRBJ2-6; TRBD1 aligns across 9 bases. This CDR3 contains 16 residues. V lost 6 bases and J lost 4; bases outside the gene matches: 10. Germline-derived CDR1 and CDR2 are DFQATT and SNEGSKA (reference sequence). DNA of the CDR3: TGCAGTGCGGTACAGGGGGCACGGTCCGGGGCCAACGTCCTGACTTTC. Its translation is CSAVQGARSGANVLTF.

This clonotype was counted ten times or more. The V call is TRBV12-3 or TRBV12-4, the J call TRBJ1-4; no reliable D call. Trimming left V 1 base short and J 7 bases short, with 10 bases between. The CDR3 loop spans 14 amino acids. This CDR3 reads CASSLGNQAEKLFF. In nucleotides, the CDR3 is TGTGCCAGCAGTTTAGGGAATCAGGCTGAAAAACTGTTTTTT.